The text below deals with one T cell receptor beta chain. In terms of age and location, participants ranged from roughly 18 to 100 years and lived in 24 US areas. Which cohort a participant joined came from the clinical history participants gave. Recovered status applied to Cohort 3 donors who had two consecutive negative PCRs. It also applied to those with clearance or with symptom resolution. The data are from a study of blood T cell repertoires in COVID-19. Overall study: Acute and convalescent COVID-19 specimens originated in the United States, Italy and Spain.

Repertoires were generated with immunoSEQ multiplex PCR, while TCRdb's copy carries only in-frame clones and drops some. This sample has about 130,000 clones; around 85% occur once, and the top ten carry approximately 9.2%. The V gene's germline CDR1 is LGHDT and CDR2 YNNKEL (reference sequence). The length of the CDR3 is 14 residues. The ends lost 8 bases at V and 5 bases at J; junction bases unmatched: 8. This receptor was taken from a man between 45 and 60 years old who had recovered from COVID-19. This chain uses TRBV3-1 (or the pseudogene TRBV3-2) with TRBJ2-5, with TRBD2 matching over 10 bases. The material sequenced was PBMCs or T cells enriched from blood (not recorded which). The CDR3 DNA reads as TGTGCCAGCGGCAGCGGGGGGGGACGGGAGACCCAGTACTTC. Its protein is CASGSGGGRETQYF.